This TCR beta chain is from a study of shared clonotypes between healthy human individuals (dated by TCRdb to the early 2020s). Describing the broader study: A couple of women and a few men aged 18 to 49 years were included in the cohort. For each donor, three plates each were used for CD4 naive and CD4 memory, two plates were used for CD8 naive, and one plate was used for CD8 memory. To estimate repertoire size and how much clonotypes are shared between individuals, the study performed deep sequencing of blood TCR repertoires from about five healthy adults. To increase sequencing depth and limit assay-specific biases, TCR repertoire library preparation and sequencing were carried out by different laboratories using diverse techniques. Each donor's leukapheresis produced roughly between roughly 0.94 and 9.5 billion PBMCs. What the work shows at the level of the full study, not this receptor alone: When a few donors were compared, the shared fraction of clonotypes was about 5.4% for naive CD4, roughly 3.3% for naive CD8, 2.3% for memory CD4, and approximately 0.4% for memory CD8. Even with the large sequencing depth, rarefaction of the sorted-subset datasets indicated that sequencing was incomplete. Sampling was restricted to blood, and TCR repertoires in tissue are likely to differ from TCR repertoires in blood. The small number of donors limited the genetic and exposure-history diversity represented. Pairwise subsampling led to the expectation that sequencing depth would affect the degree of clonotype sharing among donors. Compared with non-shared clonotypes, the clonotypes found in all four sorted-subset donors had higher generation probabilities. Naive subsets generally had larger estimated clonotype richness than memory subsets.

At least ten counts were recorded for this clone. What this receptor recognizes is not known. The sample holds no much larger clone one base away, and base qualities are not on file. TCR CDR3 regions were amplified from genomic DNA by multiplex PCR using the deep immunoSEQ assay. Extracted genomic DNA from each cell subset was distributed evenly across all wells of several immunoSEQ 96-well plates, and each plate was treated as a replicate. For sorted subsets, each replicate PCR was loaded with 200 ng genomic DNA, equivalent to 30,000 or so T cell genomes. Purified libraries were measured with a Qubit 3.0 fluorometer, size-checked on a Bioanalyzer 2100, and measured again with the KAPA Library Quantification kit. Every immunoSEQ 96-well plate was sequenced on a dedicated single-read 150-cycle Illumina NextSeq 550 flow cell. From the authors' description of their analysis: Because the immunoSEQ output held only junctional sequences and lacked quality scores, the filtering could not match the filtering applied to full-length reads. Sequences were annotated with PyIR, a Python wrapper for IgBLAST v1.9, using IMGT germline references to assign V/J genes and CDR3. Reads were filtered out if the reads had weak V/J assignments (E-value above 1e-6), no CDR3, stop codons, out-of-frame junctions, or ambiguous translated residues. V3J clonotypes were defined as sequences sharing an identical inferred V gene, J gene, and CDR3 amino acid sequence. Percentage overlap between repertoires was computed as shared unique clonotypes divided by the size of the smaller repertoire. RTK rarefaction, the Chao1 estimator, and Recon v2.1 estimates of unobserved clonotypes were used to assess repertoire richness. Generation probabilities for all TCRbeta clonotypes obtained by the gDNA method from a few donors were computed using OLGA. The clones in this table, taken by TCRdb from immuneACCESS, are in-frame only. Not every clone is retained; where verified, under half of the shortfall comes from an unresolved V gene, and the cause of the rest is unknown. V and J calls and clone size are copied from that table; D and trimming were computed from the DNA. This sample comprises 550,000 to 850,000 clones, about two thirds of them detected only once. The ten largest clones take up over 1.5% of the sample.

Healthy HIV-negative adults with no recently reported acute infections or vaccinations were included as donors. Every donor was a Caucasian adult living in Nashville, Tennessee, USA. CD4+ T cells were enriched by magnetic negative selection; naive cells were then positively selected on CD45RA, and the negative fraction formed the memory subset. After blood collection by leukapheresis, PBMCs were isolated using Ficoll-Histopaque density gradient centrifugation and then cryopreserved in the vapor phase of liquid nitrogen. Analytical flow cytometry was used to check the purity and quantity of every magnetically sorted T cell population. Each sorted fraction had its genomic DNA isolated and then quantified by UV absorbance on a Nanodrop 2000c. In the germline V gene, CDR1 corresponds to SGHRS and CDR2 to YFSETQ. From cysteine to phenylalanine, the CDR3 is 16 amino acids long. Solely the CDR3 DNA is kept, with 48 bases framed from the first base. The V end loses 0 bases and the J end loses 4 bases, and a stretch of 16 bases separates them.

The chain employs TRBV5-1 and TRBJ1-1; no D segment can be confidently identified. The clonotype comes from a woman aged 25 to 39 in good health. The sequenced sample consisted of memory CD4+ T cells sorted from blood. This specimen's cell subset or site label, per the study, means: CD45RA-negative fraction. DNA sequence: TGCGCCAGCAGCTTGGCGCAGTCCTTGTGGGGCACTGAAGCTTTCTTT. This yields the protein CASSLAQSLWGTEAFF.